This T cell receptor (beta chain) was documented in a study of T cells in Graves' hyperthyroidism and ophthalmopathy. Study background: Initial diagnosis, before any treatment, was when peripheral blood was collected.

This clonotype was recorded a few times. RNA transcripts provided the source from which TCR beta CDR3 regions were amplified. The TCR CDR3 was amplified in a first-round RT-PCR using the HTBI primer set. TCRdb reprocessed the multiplex PCR reads with MiXCR, giving one entry per CDR3 protein. The table has about 760,000 distinct CDR3 sequences, 30% to 40% seen once. Together with thyroid ultrasound, orbital computed tomography, serum thyroxine and TRAb, clinical symptoms were used for diagnoses. There are 14 residues in the CDR3. The ends lost 1 base at V and 11 bases at J; junction bases unmatched: 4. Germline CDR1 is LGHNA and CDR2 is YSLEER.

The chain combines TRBV4-3 with TRBJ1-4, with TRBD1 matching over 10 bases. Sequencing used blood. This clonotype was sampled from a woman aged 40-49 years with Graves' hyperthyroidism. CDR3 coding DNA: TGCGCCAGCAGCCAAGGGGACAGGGGAGGCAAACTGTTTTTT. It yields the protein CASSQGDRGGKLFF.